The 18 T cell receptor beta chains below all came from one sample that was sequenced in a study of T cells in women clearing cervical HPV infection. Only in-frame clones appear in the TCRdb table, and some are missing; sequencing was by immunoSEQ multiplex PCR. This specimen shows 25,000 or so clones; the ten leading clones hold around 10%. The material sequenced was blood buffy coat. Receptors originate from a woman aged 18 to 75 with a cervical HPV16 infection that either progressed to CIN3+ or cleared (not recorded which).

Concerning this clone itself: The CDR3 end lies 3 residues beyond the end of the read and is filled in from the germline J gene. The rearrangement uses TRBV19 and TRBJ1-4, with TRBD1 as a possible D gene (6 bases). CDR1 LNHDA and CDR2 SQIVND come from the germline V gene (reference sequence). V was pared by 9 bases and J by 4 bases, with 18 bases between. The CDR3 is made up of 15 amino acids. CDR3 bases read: TGTGCCAGCACAGGGAGGGCGAGGGGTAATGAAAAA. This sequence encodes CASTGRARGNEK. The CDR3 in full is CASTGRARGNEKLFF.

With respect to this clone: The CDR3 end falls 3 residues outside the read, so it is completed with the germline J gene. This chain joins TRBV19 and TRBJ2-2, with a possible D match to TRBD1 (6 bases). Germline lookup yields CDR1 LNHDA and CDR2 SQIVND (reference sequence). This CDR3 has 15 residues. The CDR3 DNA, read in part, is TGTGCCAGTAGTATAGAAAGCAGGGGCGGTTCACCG. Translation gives CASSIESRGGSP. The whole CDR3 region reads CASSIESRGGSPLFF. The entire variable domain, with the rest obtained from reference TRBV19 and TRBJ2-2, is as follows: DGGITQSPKYLFRKEGQNVTLSCEQNLNHDAMYWYRQDPGQGLRLIYYSQIVNDFQKGDIAEGYSVSREKKESFPLTVTSAQKNPTAFYLCASSIESRGGSPLFFGEGSRLTVL.

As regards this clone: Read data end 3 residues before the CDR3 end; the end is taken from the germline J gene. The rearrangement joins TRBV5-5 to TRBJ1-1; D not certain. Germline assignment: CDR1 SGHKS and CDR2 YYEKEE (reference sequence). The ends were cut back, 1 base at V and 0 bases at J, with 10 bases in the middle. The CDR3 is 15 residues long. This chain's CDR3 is CASSLWQVLNTEAFF. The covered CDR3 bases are TGTGCCAGCAGCTTGTGGCAGGTTCTGAACACTGAA.

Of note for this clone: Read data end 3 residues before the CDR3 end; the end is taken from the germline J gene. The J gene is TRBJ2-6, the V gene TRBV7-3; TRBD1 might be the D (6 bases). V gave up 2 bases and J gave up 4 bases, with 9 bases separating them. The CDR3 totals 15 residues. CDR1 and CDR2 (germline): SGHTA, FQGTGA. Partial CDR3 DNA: TGTGCCAGCAGCTTACAGGGGCTGGGGGCCAACGTC. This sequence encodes CASSLQGLGANV. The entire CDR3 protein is CASSLQGLGANVLTF.

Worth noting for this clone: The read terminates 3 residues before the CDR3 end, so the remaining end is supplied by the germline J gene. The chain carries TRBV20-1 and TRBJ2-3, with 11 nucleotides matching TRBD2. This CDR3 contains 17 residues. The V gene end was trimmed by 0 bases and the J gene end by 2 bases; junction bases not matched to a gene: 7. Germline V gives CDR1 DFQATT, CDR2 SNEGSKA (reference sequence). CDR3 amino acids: CSARELLAGVNTDTQYF. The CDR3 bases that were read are TGCAGTGCTAGAGAACTACTAGCGGGAGTGAACACAGATACG.

CDR3 DNA, as far as it was read: TGTGCCAGCCTTGGAGCGGTTTACAACAATGAG. Residues: CASLGAVYNNE. The whole CDR3 sequence is CASLGAVYNNEQFF. The chain is built from TRBV6-2 or TRBV6-3 and TRBJ2-1; D perhaps matches TRBD2 (5 bases). The read comes to an end 3 residues before the CDR3 does, leaving the germline J gene to fill in the end. Trimming shortened V by 8 bases and J by 5 bases, and 16 bases separated the two germline ends. This CDR3 is 14 amino acids long. Germline lookup yields CDR1 MNHEY and CDR2 SVGEGT.

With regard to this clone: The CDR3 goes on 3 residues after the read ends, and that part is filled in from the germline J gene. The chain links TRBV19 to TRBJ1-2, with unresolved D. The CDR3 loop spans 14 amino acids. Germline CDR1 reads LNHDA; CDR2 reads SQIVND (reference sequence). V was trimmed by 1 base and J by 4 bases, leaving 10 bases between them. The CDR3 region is CASSIGGETYGYTF. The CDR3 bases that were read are TGTGCCAGTAGTATAGGCGGGGAGACCTATGGC. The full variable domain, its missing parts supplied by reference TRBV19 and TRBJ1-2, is DGGITQSPKYLFRKEGQNVTLSCEQNLNHDAMYWYRQDPGQGLRLIYYSQIVNDFQKGDIAEGYSVSREKKESFPLTVTSAQKNPTAFYLCASSIGGETYGYTFGSGTRLTVV.

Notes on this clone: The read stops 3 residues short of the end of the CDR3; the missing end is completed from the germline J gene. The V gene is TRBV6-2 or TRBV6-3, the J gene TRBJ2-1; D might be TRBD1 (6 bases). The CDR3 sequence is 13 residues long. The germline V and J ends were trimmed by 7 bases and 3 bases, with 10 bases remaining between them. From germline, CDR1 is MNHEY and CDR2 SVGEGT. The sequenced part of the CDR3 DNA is TGTGCCAGCAAAGGACAGAACTACAATGAG. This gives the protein CASKGQNYNE. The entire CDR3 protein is CASKGQNYNEQFF.

CDR3 sequence: CASSTASTYNQPQHF. CDR3 bases read: TGTGCCAGTAGTACTGCGTCAACCTACAATCAGCCC. The rearrangement links TRBV19 to TRBJ1-5; D remains unclear. The DNA ends 3 residues before the CDR3 does, and the rest of the CDR3 is filled in from the germline J gene. Germline assignment: CDR1 LNHDA and CDR2 SQIVND (reference sequence). Between the trimmed V and J ends, which lost 4 bases and 3 bases, there was a span of 13 bases. This CDR3 is built from 15 residues.

The sequenced CDR3 bases are TGTGCCAGCAGTTTAAGACAGACTAGCAATCAGCCC. Translated, it gives CASSLRQTSNQP. The whole CDR3 sequence reads CASSLRQTSNQPQHF. The genes are TRBV28 and TRBJ1-5; perhaps TRBD1 as D (5 bases). The read ends 3 residues before the CDR3 terminus; that terminus is restored from the germline J gene. The CDR3 spans 15 residues. Germline-derived CDR1 and CDR2 are MDHEN and SYDVKM. Trimming cost V 2 bases and J 0 bases, with 8 bases left between them.

The sequenced CDR3 bases are TGTGCCAGTAGTACAACAGGGGGGGGCTACGAG. Encoded protein: CASSTTGGGYE. Given in full, the CDR3 is CASSTTGGGYEQYF. The J gene is TRBJ2-7, the V gene TRBV19, with D tentatively TRBD1 (8 bases). The CDR3 end is not reached by the read, which stops 3 residues before it; the germline J gene fills it in. Germline CDR1 LNHDA, CDR2 SQIVND (reference sequence). CDR3 length: 14 amino acids. Trimming took 4 bases from V and 3 from J, leaving 13 bases between them. The whole variable domain, filled in from reference TRBV19 and TRBJ2-7, reads DGGITQSPKYLFRKEGQNVTLSCEQNLNHDAMYWYRQDPGQGLRLIYYSQIVNDFQKGDIAEGYSVSREKKESFPLTVTSAQKNPTAFYLCASSTTGGGYEQYFGPGTRLTVT.

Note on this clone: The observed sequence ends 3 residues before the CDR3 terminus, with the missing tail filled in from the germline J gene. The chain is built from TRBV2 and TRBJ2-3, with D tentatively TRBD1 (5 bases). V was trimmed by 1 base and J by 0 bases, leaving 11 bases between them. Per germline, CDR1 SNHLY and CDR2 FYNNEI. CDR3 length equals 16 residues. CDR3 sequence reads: CASSEEGLYSTDTQYF. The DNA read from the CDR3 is TGTGCCAGCAGTGAAGAGGGGCTATATAGCACAGATACG.

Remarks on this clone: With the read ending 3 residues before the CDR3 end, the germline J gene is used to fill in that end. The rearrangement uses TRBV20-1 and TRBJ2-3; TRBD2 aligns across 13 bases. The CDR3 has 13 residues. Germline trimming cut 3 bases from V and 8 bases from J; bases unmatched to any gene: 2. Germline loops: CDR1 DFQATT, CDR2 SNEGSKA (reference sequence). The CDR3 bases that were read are TGCAGTGCTAGGGGACTAGCGGGATCTACG. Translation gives CSARGLAGST. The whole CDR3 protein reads CSARGLAGSTQYF.

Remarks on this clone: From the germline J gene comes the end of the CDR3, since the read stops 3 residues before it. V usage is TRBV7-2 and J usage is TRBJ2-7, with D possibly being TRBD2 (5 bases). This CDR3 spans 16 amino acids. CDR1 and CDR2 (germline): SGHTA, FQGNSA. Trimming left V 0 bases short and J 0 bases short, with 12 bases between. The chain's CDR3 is CASSLASGVNSYEQYF. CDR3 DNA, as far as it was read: TGTGCCAGCAGCTTAGCGTCCGGGGTTAACTCCTACGAG.

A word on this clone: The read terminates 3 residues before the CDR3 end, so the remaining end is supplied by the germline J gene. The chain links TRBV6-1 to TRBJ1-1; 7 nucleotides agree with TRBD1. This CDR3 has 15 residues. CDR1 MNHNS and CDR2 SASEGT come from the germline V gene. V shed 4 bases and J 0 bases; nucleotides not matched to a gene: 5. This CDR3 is CASSAEGTVNTEAFF. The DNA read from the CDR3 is TGTGCCAGCAGTGCCGAAGGGACAGTGAACACTGAA.

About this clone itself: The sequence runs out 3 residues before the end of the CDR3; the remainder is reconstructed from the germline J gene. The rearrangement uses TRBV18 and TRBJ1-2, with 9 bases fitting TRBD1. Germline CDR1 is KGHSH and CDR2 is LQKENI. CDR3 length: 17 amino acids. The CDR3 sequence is CASSPPGQGILSDDYTF. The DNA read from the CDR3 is TGTGCCAGCTCACCACCCGGACAGGGGATACTATCGGATGAC. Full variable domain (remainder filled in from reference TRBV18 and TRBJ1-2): NAGVMQNPRHLVRRRGQEARLRCSPMKGHSHVYWYRQLPEEGLKFMVYLQKENIIDESGMPKERFSAEFPKEGPSILRIQQVVRGDSAAYFCASSPPGQGILSDDYTFGSGTRLTVV.

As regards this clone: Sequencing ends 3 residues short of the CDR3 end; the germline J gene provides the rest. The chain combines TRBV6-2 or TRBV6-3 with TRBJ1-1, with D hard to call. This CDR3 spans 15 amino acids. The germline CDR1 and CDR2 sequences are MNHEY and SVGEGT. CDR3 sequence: CASSLPPYAGVVAFF. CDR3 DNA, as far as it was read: TGTGCCAGCAGTTTACCCCCCTACGCCGGGGTTGTA.

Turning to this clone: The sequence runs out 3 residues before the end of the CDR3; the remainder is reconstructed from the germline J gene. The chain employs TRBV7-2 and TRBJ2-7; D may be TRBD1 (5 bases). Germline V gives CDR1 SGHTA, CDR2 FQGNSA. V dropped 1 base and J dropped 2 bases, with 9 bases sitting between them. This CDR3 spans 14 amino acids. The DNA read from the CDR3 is TGTGCCAGCAGCTTAGGCAGGGCTACCTACGAG. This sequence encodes CASSLGRATYE. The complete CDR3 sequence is CASSLGRATYEQYF.